The rows below give T cell receptor beta chains drawn from one sample of a study of blood T cell repertoires in COVID-19. The data were produced by immunoSEQ multiplex PCR, yet TCRdb's version contains in-frame clones alone and is incomplete. The table shows 200,000 to 300,000 clones, with 82% occurring only once. The sample was peripheral blood. The receptor set was obtained from an older woman with active or convalescent COVID-19. Both conserved end residues are trimmed from each CDR3. Fields, in order: CDR3 protein, V gene.

cdr3_aa: ASSTGAGRSNQPQH
v_call: TRBV3-1/TRBV3-2

cdr3_aa: ASSPGGLYEQY
v_call: TRBV7-6

cdr3_aa: ASAALDTEAF
v_call: TRBV2

cdr3_aa: ASRGDDQPQH
v_call: TRBV2

cdr3_aa: ASRPPGQGAETQY
v_call: TRBV19

cdr3_aa: ASSRGGGLSYEQY
v_call: TRBV3-1/TRBV3-2

cdr3_aa: ASRADYEQY
v_call: TRBV5-1

cdr3_aa: ASSSTGERVEQY
v_call: TRBV18

cdr3_aa: ASNGQLYGYT
v_call: TRBV12-3/TRBV12-4

cdr3_aa: ASSLDRGRVYGYT
v_call: TRBV5-4